Listed below are T cell receptor beta chains from one sample, sequenced in a study of beta chain features in type 1 diabetes. TCRdb keeps only in-frame clones here, not all; method: immunoSEQ multiplex PCR. The repertoire holds roughly 350,000 clones, over 9% seen once, with roughly 0.6% in the top ten. Sequencing used central memory CD4+ T cells from blood. The receptor set was obtained from a man younger than 40 with type 1 diabetes. The CDR3 runs from the conserved cysteine through the conserved F or W. D genes are given only for firm matches. Expanded clones are given a class, and other clones once, few, many or no size at all.

len	abundance	d_gene	v_gene	j_gene	CDR3nt	CDR3aa
17	-	TRBD2	TRBV5-1	TRBJ2-1	TGCGCCAGCAGATCAACGCTAGCGGGCTCCTCCTACAATGAGCAGTTCTTC	CASRSTLAGSSYNEQFF
14	-	TRBD1	TRBV4-2	TRBJ2-7	TGTGCCAGCAGCCAAGCTGGGGACAGCGACGAGCAGTACTTC	CASSQAGDSDEQYF
16	few	TRBD2	TRBV11-2	TRBJ2-1	TGTGCCAGCAGCTCCAAGCTAGCGGGGACATACAATGAGCAGTTCTTC	CASSSKLAGTYNEQFF
14	many	-	TRBV7-2	TRBJ2-7	TGTGCCAGCAGTTCCGAGGGGCTTTGGAGGGAGCAGTACTTC	CASSSEGLWREQYF
13	-	-	TRBV18	TRBJ1-5	TGTGCCAGCTCACCCGAAACGGGCGGGACGGGGCATTTT	CASSPETGGTGHF
14	-	-	TRBV7-2	TRBJ2-7	TGTGCCAGCAGCCCCCAGTTAGGCGGGAACGAGCAGTACTTC	CASSPQLGGNEQYF
15	few	-	TRBV10-2	TRBJ2-1	TGCGCCAGCAGTGAGGGTGGGAGCTCCTACAATGAGCAGTTCTTC	CASSEGGSSYNEQFF
16	-	TRBD1	TRBV7-3	TRBJ2-2	TGTGCCAACAGCAAACAACAGGGGGCCCGCACCGGGGAGCTGTTTTTT	CANSKQQGARTGELFF
16	-	-	TRBV11-2	TRBJ2-5	TGTGCCAGCAGCTTAAGTATCTCTGGGGGCCAAGAGACCCAGTACTTC	CASSLSISGGQETQYF
14	many	-	TRBV27	TRBJ2-4	TGTGCCAGCAGTTTATTAGACAGCAAAAACATTCAGTACTTC	CASSLLDSKNIQYF
13	few	TRBD1	TRBV19	TRBJ2-1	TGTGCCAGTCGCACTACAGGGGGCAATGAGCAGTTCTTC	CASRTTGGNEQFF
13	-	-	TRBV4-2	TRBJ2-5	TGTGCCAGCAGCCCCCACCCAGGAGAGACCCAGTACTTC	CASSPHPGETQYF